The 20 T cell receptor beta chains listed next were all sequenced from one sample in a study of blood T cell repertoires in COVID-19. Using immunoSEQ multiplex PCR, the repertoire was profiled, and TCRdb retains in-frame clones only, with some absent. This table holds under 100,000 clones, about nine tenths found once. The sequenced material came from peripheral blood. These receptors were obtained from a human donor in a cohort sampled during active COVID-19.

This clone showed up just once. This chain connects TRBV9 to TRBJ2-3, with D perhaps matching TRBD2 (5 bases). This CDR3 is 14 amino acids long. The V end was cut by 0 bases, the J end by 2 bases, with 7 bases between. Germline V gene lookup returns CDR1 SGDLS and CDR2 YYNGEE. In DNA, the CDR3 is TGTGCCAGCAGCGTAGCGACTACCACAGATACGCAGTATTTT. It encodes CASSVATTTDTQYF. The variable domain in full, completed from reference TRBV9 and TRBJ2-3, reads DSGVTQTPKHLITATGQRVTLRCSPRSGDLSVYWYQQSLDQGLQFLIQYYNGEERAKGNILERFSAQQFPDLHSELNLSSLELGDSALYFCASSVATTTDTQYFGPGTRLTVL.

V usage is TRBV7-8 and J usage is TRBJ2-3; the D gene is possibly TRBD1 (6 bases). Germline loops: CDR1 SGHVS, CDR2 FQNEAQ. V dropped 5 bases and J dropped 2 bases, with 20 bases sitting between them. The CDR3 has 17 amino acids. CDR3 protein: CASSRPQGRISTDTQYF. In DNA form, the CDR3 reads TGTGCCAGCAGCCGCCCCCAGGGGCGGATATCCACAGATACGCAGTATTTT.

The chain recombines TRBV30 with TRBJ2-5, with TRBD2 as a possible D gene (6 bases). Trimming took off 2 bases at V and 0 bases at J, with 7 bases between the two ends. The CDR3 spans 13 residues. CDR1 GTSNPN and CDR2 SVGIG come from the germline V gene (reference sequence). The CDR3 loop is CAWSREYQETQYF. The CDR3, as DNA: TGTGCCTGGAGTCGGGAGTACCAAGAGACCCAGTACTTC.

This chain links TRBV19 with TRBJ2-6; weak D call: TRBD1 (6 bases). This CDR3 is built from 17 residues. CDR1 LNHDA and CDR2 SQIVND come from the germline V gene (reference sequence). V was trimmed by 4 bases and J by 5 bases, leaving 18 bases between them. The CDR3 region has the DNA TGTGCCAGTAGTAGACGGGACACGGTCTCGTGGGCCAACGTCCTGACTTTC. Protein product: CASSRRDTVSWANVLTF.

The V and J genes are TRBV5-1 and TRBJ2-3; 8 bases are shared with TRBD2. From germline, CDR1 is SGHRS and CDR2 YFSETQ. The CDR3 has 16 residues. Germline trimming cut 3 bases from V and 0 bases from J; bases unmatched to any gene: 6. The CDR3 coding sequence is TGCGCCAGCAGCTCCGACGGGAGGGCTAGCACAGATACGCAGTATTTT. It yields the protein CASSSDGRASTDTQYF.

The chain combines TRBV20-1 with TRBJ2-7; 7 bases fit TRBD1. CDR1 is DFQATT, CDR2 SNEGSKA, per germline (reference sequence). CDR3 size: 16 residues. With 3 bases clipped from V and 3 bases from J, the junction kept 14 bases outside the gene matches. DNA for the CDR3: TGCAGTGCTAGTTATAGAAAGACAGGGAAGAACTACGAGCAGTACTTC. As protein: CSASYRKTGKNYEQYF.

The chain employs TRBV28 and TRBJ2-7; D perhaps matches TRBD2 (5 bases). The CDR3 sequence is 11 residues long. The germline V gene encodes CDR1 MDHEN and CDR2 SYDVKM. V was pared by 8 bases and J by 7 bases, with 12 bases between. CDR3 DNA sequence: TGTGCCAGCGGAGCGGTTTTGGAGCAGTACTTC. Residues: CASGAVLEQYF.

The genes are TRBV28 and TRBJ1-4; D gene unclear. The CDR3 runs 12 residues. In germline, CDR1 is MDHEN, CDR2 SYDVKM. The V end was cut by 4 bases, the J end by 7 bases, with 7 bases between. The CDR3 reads CASSSGGEKLFF. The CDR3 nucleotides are TGTGCCAGCAGTTCGGGAGGTGAAAAACTGTTTTTT.

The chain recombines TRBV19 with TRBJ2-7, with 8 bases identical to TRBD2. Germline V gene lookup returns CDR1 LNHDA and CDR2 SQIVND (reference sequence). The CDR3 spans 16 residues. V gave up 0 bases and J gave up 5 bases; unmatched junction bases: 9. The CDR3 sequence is CASSIDKASGRDEQYF. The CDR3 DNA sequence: TGTGCCAGTAGTATAGATAAGGCCAGCGGGAGAGACGAGCAGTACTTC.

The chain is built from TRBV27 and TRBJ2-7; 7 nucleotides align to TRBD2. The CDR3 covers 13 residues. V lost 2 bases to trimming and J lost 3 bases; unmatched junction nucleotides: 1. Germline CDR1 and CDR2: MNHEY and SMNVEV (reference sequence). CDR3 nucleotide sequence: TGTGCCAGCAGTTTAAGCGGGAACTACGAGCAGTACTTC. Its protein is CASSLSGNYEQYF.

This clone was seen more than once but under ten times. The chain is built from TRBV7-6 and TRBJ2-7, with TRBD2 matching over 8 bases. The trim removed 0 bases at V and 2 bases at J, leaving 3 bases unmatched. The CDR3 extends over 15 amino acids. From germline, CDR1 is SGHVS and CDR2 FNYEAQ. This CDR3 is CASSLASGIPYEQYF. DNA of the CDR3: TGTGCCAGCAGCTTAGCTAGCGGGATCCCCTACGAGCAGTACTTC.

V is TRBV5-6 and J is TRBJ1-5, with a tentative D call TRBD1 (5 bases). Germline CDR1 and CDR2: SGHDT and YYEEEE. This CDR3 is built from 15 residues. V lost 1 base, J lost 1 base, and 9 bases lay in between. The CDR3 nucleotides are TGTGCCAGCAGCTTGATCGGGGGAAGCAATCAGCCCCAGCATTTT. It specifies CASSLIGGSNQPQHF.

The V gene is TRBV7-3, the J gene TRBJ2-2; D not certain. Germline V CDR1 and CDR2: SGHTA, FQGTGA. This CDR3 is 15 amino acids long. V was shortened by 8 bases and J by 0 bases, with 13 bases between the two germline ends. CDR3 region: CASGPGFANTGELFF. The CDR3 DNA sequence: TGTGCCAGCGGCCCCGGGTTCGCGAACACCGGGGAGCTGTTTTTT.

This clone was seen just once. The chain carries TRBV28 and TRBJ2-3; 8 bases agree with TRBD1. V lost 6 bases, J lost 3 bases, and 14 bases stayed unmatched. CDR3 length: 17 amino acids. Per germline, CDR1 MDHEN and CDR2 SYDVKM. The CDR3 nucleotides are TGTGCCAGCAGACGTGCCTCCGGGACAGGTGGAACAGATACGCAGTATTTT. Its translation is CASRRASGTGGTDTQYF.

CDR3 residues: CASRARNGQGRDTGELFF. CDR3 DNA: TGTGCCAGCAGAGCTAGAAACGGACAGGGGAGAGACACCGGGGAGCTGTTTTTT. The chain joins TRBV2 to TRBJ2-2; 9 nucleotides agree with TRBD1. J was trimmed by 3 bases and V by 6 bases; bases with no gene match: 14. The CDR3 runs to 18 residues. Germline V gives CDR1 SNHLY, CDR2 FYNNEI.

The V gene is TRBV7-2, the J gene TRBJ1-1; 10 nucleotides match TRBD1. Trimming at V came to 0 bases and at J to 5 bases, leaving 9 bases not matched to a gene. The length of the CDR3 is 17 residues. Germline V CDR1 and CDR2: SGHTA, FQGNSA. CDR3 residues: CASSLAQTGGRITEAFF. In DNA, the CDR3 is TGTGCCAGCAGCTTAGCGCAGACAGGGGGCAGGATAACTGAAGCTTTCTTT. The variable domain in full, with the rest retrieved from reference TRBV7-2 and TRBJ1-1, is GAGVSQSPSNKVTEKGKDVELRCDPISGHTALYWYRQSLGQGLEFLIYFQGNSAPDKSGLPSDRFSAERTGGSVSTLTIQRTQQEDSAVYLCASSLAQTGGRITEAFFGQGTRLTVV.

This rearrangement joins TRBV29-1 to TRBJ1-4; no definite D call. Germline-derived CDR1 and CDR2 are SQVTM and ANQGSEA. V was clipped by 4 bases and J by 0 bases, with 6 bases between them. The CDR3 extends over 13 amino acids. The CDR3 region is CSVGRSTNEKLFF. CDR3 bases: TGCAGCGTTGGCAGGTCAACTAATGAAAAACTGTTTTTT.

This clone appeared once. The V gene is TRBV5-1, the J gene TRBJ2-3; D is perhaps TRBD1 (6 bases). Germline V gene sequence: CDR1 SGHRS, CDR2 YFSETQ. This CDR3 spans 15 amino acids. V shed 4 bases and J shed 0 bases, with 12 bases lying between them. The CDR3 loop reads CASSHLGASTDTQYF. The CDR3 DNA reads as TGCGCCAGCAGCCACCTGGGGGCCAGCACAGATACGCAGTATTTT.

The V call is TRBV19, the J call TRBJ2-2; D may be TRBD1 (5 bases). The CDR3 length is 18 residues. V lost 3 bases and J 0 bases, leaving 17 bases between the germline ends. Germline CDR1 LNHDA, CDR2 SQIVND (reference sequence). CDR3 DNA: TGTGCCAGTAGTATGGGGTTGATGACAGAAACGAACACCGGGGAGCTGTTTTTT. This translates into CASSMGLMTETNTGELFF.

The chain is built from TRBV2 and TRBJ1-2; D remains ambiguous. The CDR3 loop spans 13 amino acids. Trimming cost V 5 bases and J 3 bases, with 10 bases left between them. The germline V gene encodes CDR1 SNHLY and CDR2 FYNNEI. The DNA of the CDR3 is TGTGCCAGCAGTCCACAGCCAGACTATGGCTACACCTTC. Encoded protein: CASSPQPDYGYTF.